This T cell receptor (beta chain) was sequenced for a study of control samples from healthy donors and cancer patients. V shed 0 bases and J 4 bases; nucleotides not matched to a gene: 4. Germline V lookup: CDR1 SGHRS, CDR2 YFSETQ. There are 15 residues in the CDR3. This table comes from immunoSEQ multiplex PCR, and its TCRdb copy is limited to in-frame clones, with some not included. Counted here are some 120,000 clones, 90% occurring once; the ten biggest clones make up roughly 2.7%. The sample taken for sequencing was blood. The chain combines TRBV5-1 with TRBJ2-3; 8 nucleotides match TRBD1. This clonotype was sampled from a young man in good health. This CDR3 is CASSLVGQGPDTQYF. CDR3 nucleotides: TGCGCCAGCAGCTTGGTTGGACAGGGCCCAGATACGCAGTATTTT.